The 26 T cell receptor beta chains given below trace back to one sample, sequenced in a study of blood T cell repertoires in COVID-19 (dated by TCRdb to the early 2020s). The library was prepared using the immunoSEQ multiplex PCR assay. In TCRdb, the immuneACCESS table is reduced to in-frame sequences with V and J assigned. These tables do not hold every clone; where another copy was compared, an unresolved V gene accounts for under half, and the others remain unexplained. For this sample there are roughly 99,000 clones; more than 80% appear just once. The top ten hold approximately 5% of the sample. The sample comprised peripheral blood. The receptors stem from a man aged 35-49 years with active or convalescent COVID-19.

V gene TRBV19 combines with J gene TRBJ2-7; a possible D gene is TRBD2 (6 bases). Between the trimmed V and J ends, which lost 5 bases and 4 bases, there was a span of 12 bases. The length of the CDR3 is 13 residues. CDR1 is LNHDA and CDR2 is SQIVND in the germline V gene (reference sequence). This CDR3 reads CASSAGPWYEQYF. For the CDR3, the DNA is TGTGCCAGTAGTGCGGGACCGTGGTACGAGCAGTACTTC. Together with reference TRBV19 and TRBJ2-7, the CDR3 gives the full variable domain: DGGITQSPKYLFRKEGQNVTLSCEQNLNHDAMYWYRQDPGQGLRLIYYSQIVNDFQKGDIAEGYSVSREKKESFPLTVTSAQKNPTAFYLCASSAGPWYEQYFGPGTRLTVT.

This clone was seen a handful of times. This chain links TRBV28 with TRBJ2-7, with TRBD1 as a possible D gene (6 bases). This CDR3 is built from 14 residues. The germline CDR1 and CDR2 sequences are MDHEN and SYDVKM. V was trimmed by 6 bases and J by 1 base, leaving 13 bases between them. CDR3 in amino acids: CASRRSTGSYEQYF. The CDR3, as DNA: TGTGCCAGCAGACGATCTACAGGGTCCTACGAGCAGTACTTC.

The chain recombines TRBV3-1 (or the pseudogene TRBV3-2) with TRBJ2-5, with 10 bases lining up with TRBD2. Germline values: CDR1 LGHDT, CDR2 YNNKEL (reference sequence). The CDR3 is made up of 18 amino acids. Trimming removed 4 bases from V and 0 bases from J; junction bases left unmatched: 11. CDR3: CASSRSWASGRNQETQYF. The CDR3 DNA follows: TGTGCCAGCAGCCGCTCCTGGGCTAGCGGGAGAAACCAAGAGACCCAGTACTTC.

The chain combines TRBV2 with TRBJ2-1; D remains ambiguous. Trimming removed 6 bases at V and 5 bases at J, with 8 bases between. The CDR3 contains 12 residues. Germline V gene lookup returns CDR1 SNHLY and CDR2 FYNNEI. CDR3 DNA: TGTGCCAGCAGAGCTCTACACAATGAGCAGTTCTTC. Its translation: CASRALHNEQFF.

This clone was recorded only once. The genes are TRBV7-2 and TRBJ1-5; D may be TRBD1 (6 bases). This CDR3 comprises 15 residues. Germline assignment: CDR1 SGHTA and CDR2 FQGNSA. Trimming took off 1 base at V and 4 bases at J, with 11 bases between the two ends. The CDR3 loop reads CASSLVAGVNQPQHF. CDR3 DNA sequence: TGTGCCAGCAGCTTAGTTGCAGGGGTTAATCAGCCCCAGCATTTT. Combining the CDR3 with reference TRBV7-2 and TRBJ1-5 gives the whole variable domain GAGVSQSPSNKVTEKGKDVELRCDPISGHTALYWYRQSLGQGLEFLIYFQGNSAPDKSGLPSDRFSAERTGGSVSTLTIQRTQQEDSAVYLCASSLVAGVNQPQHFGDGTRLSIL.

The rearrangement joins TRBV19 to TRBJ2-1; 11 bases line up with TRBD2. The V gene end was trimmed by 7 bases and the J gene end by 5 bases; junction bases not matched to a gene: 25. This CDR3 spans 21 amino acids. Germline lookup yields CDR1 LNHDA and CDR2 SQIVND (reference sequence). The CDR3 loop reads CASTPAVGRTLAGGHNNEQFF. CDR3 coding DNA: TGTGCCAGTACCCCAGCCGTCGGTCGTACGCTAGCGGGAGGTCATAACAATGAGCAGTTCTTC. The variable domain in full, completed from reference TRBV19 and TRBJ2-1, reads DGGITQSPKYLFRKEGQNVTLSCEQNLNHDAMYWYRQDPGQGLRLIYYSQIVNDFQKGDIAEGYSVSREKKESFPLTVTSAQKNPTAFYLCASTPAVGRTLAGGHNNEQFFGPGTRLTVL.

J is TRBJ1-1 and V is TRBV4-3, with 7 bases matching TRBD1. Germline CDR1 is LGHNA and CDR2 is YSLEER. The J segment lost 0 bases and the V segment lost 1 base, leaving 2 bases of the junction unmatched. The CDR3 length is 15 residues. The CDR3: CASSQVQGVNTEAFF. In DNA, the CDR3 is TGCGCCAGCAGCCAAGTCCAGGGGGTGAACACTGAAGCTTTCTTT.

There are a few counts of this clone. This rearrangement joins TRBV28 to TRBJ2-7; 9 bases align to TRBD1. Unmatched junction bases numbered 7, after V lost 5 bases and J lost 5 bases. CDR1 is MDHEN, CDR2 SYDVKM, per germline. The CDR3 is 14 residues long. CDR3 in DNA: TGTGCCAGCAGTCCCCCGGACAGGGGCGACGAGCAGTACTTC. It translates to CASSPPDRGDEQYF.

The rearrangement links TRBV19 to TRBJ1-4; D gene uncertain. The CDR3 contains 15 residues. Trimming removed 6 bases at V and 0 bases at J, with 11 bases between. Germline-derived CDR1 and CDR2 are LNHDA and SQIVND (reference sequence). The CDR3 coding sequence is TGTGCCAGTAGCTTTGACTGGGCAACTAATGAAAAACTGTTTTTT. The encoded protein is CASSFDWATNEKLFF.

This rearrangement joins TRBV7-2 to TRBJ2-5; D remains unclear. The germline V gene has CDR1 SGHTA and CDR2 FQGNSA. The CDR3 is made up of 17 amino acids. The V end lost 2 bases, the J end lost 7 bases, and 23 bases lay between the germline ends. The CDR3, as DNA: TGTGCCAGCAGCTTAAAAATCAACCGTGGGTCTTCGGGGACCCAGTACTTC. This codes for CASSLKINRGSSGTQYF.

The chain has TRBV4-1 and TRBJ2-3, with D perhaps matching TRBD1 (5 bases). V shed 1 base and J shed 2 bases, with 10 bases lying between them. Germline assignment: CDR1 MGHRA and CDR2 YSYEKL. The CDR3 spans 15 residues. The CDR3 nucleotides are TGCGCCAGCAGCCAAGCTTCCAGGGTCACAGATACGCAGTATTTT. Amino acids: CASSQASRVTDTQYF.

This rearrangement joins TRBV6-5 to TRBJ2-3; possible D gene TRBD2, 7 bases. Germline V gene lookup returns CDR1 MNHEY and CDR2 SVGAGI. Trimming shortened V by 6 bases and J by 8 bases, and 12 bases separated the two germline ends. CDR3 size: 12 residues. CDR3 in amino acids: CASRGGGGTQYF. The CDR3 nucleotides read TGTGCCAGCAGGGGGGGCGGGGGTACGCAGTATTTT.

In DNA, the CDR3 is TGTGCCAGTAGTCACCCCCCTAGCGGGAGCTCCTACGAGCAGTACTTC. As protein: CASSHPPSGSSYEQYF. The chain combines TRBV19 with TRBJ2-7; 10 bases are a match to TRBD2. Germline V CDR1 and CDR2: LNHDA, SQIVND (reference sequence). This CDR3 comprises 16 residues. With V trimmed by 5 bases and J by 0 bases, 7 bases remained unmatched.

The chain employs TRBV7-2 and TRBJ2-3, with D possibly TRBD2 on 5 matching bases. Trimming took 1 base from V and 2 from J, leaving 10 bases between them. The CDR3 sequence is 15 residues long. From germline, CDR1 is SGHTA and CDR2 FQGNSA. CDR3: CASSLGGVDTDTQYF. DNA for the CDR3: TGTGCCAGCAGCTTAGGGGGAGTCGACACAGATACGCAGTATTTT.

This clone was seen just once. The chain uses TRBV7-2 and TRBJ2-3; maybe TRBD1 (7 bases). Germline CDR1 reads SGHTA; CDR2 reads FQGNSA. CDR3 size: 15 residues. V shed 6 bases and J shed 1 base, with 14 bases lying between them. CDR3 sequence (DNA): TGTGCCAGCAGTACGGGGGACAGTGGCACAGATACGCAGTATTTT. Amino acids: CASSTGDSGTDTQYF.

This chain uses TRBV7-2 with TRBJ2-7; TRBD1 matches 7 bases. CDR3 size: 14 residues. Per germline, CDR1 SGHTA and CDR2 FQGNSA. The junction had 4 bases not matched to a gene; V was cut back by 5 bases and J by 0 bases. The CDR3 protein is CASSLGTVSYEQYF. CDR3 DNA: TGTGCCAGCAGCCTGGGGACAGTCTCCTACGAGCAGTACTTC.

This clone was detected once. J is TRBJ2-4 and V is TRBV4-1; D gene uncertain. This CDR3 contains 18 residues. V lost 1 base, J lost 0 bases, and 16 bases lay in between. Germline values: CDR1 MGHRA, CDR2 YSYEKL. The CDR3 bases are TGCGCCAGCAGCCAAGTGTTATCGGCGGAGCTAGCCAAAAACATTCAGTACTTC. This translates into CASSQVLSAELAKNIQYF.

The rearrangement uses TRBV20-1 and TRBJ1-3, with 9 bases lining up with TRBD1. Trimming at V came to 3 bases and at J to 2 bases, leaving 5 bases not matched to a gene. The length of the CDR3 is 15 residues. From germline, CDR1 is DFQATT and CDR2 SNEGSKA (reference sequence). The CDR3 DNA is TGCAGTGCTAGTCGGGGGACAGGGACTGGAAACACCATATATTTT. Residues: CSASRGTGTGNTIYF.

CDR3 nucleotides: TGTGCCAGCAGTGCGGGGACACTAAAAGGTGGCTACACCTTC. The encoded protein is CASSAGTLKGGYTF. The chain employs TRBV25-1 and TRBJ1-2; D might be TRBD1 (6 bases). Germline V gene sequence: CDR1 MGHDK, CDR2 SYGVNS. V lost 4 bases and J 7 bases, leaving 16 bases between the germline ends. This CDR3 is 14 amino acids long.

This sequence joins TRBV20-1 and TRBJ2-2, with a weak D call TRBD2 (6 bases). The CDR3 loop spans 16 amino acids. CDR1 is DFQATT, CDR2 SNEGSKA, per germline (reference sequence). The V end was cut by 3 bases, the J end by 0 bases, with 14 bases between. The CDR3 nucleotides are TGCAGTGCTAGTGACTCGGGAGCCTCGAACACCGGGGAGCTGTTTTTT. It is translated as CSASDSGASNTGELFF.

The CDR3 here is CASSTSGRRQETQYF. CDR3 DNA sequence: TGTGCCAGTTCTACTAGCGGGAGAAGGCAAGAGACCCAGTACTTC. The genes are TRBV19 and TRBJ2-5; the match to TRBD2 covers 11 bases. J gave up 2 bases and V 8 bases, and 7 bases lay outside the gene matches. There are 15 residues in the CDR3. CDR1 and CDR2 from the germline V gene are LNHDA and SQIVND (reference sequence).

This clone was recorded only once. The chain links TRBV6-2 or TRBV6-3 to TRBJ1-1; TRBD1 agrees at 7 bases. CDR1 is MNHEY and CDR2 is SVGEGT in the germline V gene. This CDR3 comprises 14 residues. The junction had 7 bases not matched to a gene; V was cut back by 4 bases and J by 5 bases. In DNA form, the CDR3 reads TGTGCCAGCAGTTCCCATGACAGGGTTACTGAAGCTTTCTTT. It is translated as CASSSHDRVTEAFF.

This clone has only one observation. The chain has TRBV28 and TRBJ1-5, with no clear D. Germline CDR1 and CDR2: MDHEN and SYDVKM. This CDR3 contains 13 residues. V was clipped by 4 bases and J by 6 bases, with 10 bases between them. In nucleotides, the CDR3 is TGTGCCAGCAGTTCCGCTATAAGTCAGCCCCAGCATTTT. Protein: CASSSAISQPQHF.

The rearrangement links TRBV2 to TRBJ1-5; D remains ambiguous. The CDR3 covers 18 residues. The ends were cut back, 5 bases at V and 1 base at J, with 21 bases in the middle. Per germline, CDR1 SNHLY and CDR2 FYNNEI. The CDR3 here is CASSQWGWGGGSNQPQHF. CDR3 bases: TGTGCCAGCAGTCAATGGGGATGGGGAGGAGGCAGCAATCAGCCCCAGCATTTT.

The V and J genes are TRBV5-1 and TRBJ1-1, with TRBD1 matching over 9 bases. The CDR3 loop spans 14 amino acids. The junction had 3 bases not matched to a gene; V was cut back by 0 bases and J by 6 bases. The germline CDR1 and CDR2 sequences are SGHRS and YFSETQ. The CDR3 DNA is TGCGCCAGCAGCTTGGGGACAGGGGCTTCTGAAGCTTTCTTT. Its translation is CASSLGTGASEAFF. Full variable domain (rest looked up from reference TRBV5-1 and TRBJ1-1): KAGVTQTPRYLIKTRGQQVTLSCSPISGHRSVSWYQQTPGQGLQFLFEYFSETQRNKGNFPGRFSGRQFSNSRSEMNVSTLELGDSALYLCASSLGTGASEAFFGQGTRLTVV.

V and J are TRBV27 and TRBJ2-7; TRBD1 matches 12 bases. With 8 bases clipped from V and 6 bases from J, the junction kept 14 bases outside the gene matches. The CDR3 is made up of 16 amino acids. Germline lookup yields CDR1 MNHEY and CDR2 SMNVEV (reference sequence). CDR3 in DNA: TGTGCCAGCGGACCCCTCCGGGACAGGGGGCGCCCCGAGCAGTACTTC. Translation gives CASGPLRDRGRPEQYF.